The sequence of this T cell receptor beta chain was determined in a study of blood T cell repertoires in COVID-19. Profiling relied on immunoSEQ multiplex PCR, and the TCRdb table lists in-frame clones only, not all of them. The sample holds 350,000 to 450,000 clones; 85% are singletons and the top ten take approximately 3.6%. The J segment lost 8 bases and the V segment lost 6 bases, leaving 3 bases of the junction unmatched. This CDR3 has 11 amino acids. Germline assignment: CDR1 MNHEY and CDR2 SVGAGI. This chain links TRBV6-5 with TRBJ1-1; 7 nucleotides line up with TRBD1. The origin of this receptor is a young woman with acute or convalescent COVID-19. The sequenced sample consisted of peripheral blood. This chain's CDR3 is CASSLGQEAFF. In nucleotides, the CDR3 is TGTGCCAGCAGCTTGGGACAGGAAGCTTTCTTT.